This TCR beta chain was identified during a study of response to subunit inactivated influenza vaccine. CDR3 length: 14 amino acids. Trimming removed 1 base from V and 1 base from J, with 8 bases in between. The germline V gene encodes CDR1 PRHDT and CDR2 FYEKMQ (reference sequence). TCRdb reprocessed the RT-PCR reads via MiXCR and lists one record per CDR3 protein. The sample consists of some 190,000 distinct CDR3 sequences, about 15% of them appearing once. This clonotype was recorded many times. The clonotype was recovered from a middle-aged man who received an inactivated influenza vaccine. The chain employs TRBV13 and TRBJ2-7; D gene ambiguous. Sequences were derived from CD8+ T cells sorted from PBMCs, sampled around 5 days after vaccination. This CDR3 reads CASSLADGSYEQYF. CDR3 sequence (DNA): TGTGCCAGCAGCTTAGCTGACGGTTCCTACGAGCAGTACTTC.